The present entry profiles one TCR beta chain with its context. As yet, its antigen is unknown. This CDR3 comprises 15 residues. Trimming removed 5 bases from V and 3 bases from J; junction bases left unmatched: 9. Germline V gene lookup returns CDR1 SGHAT and CDR2 FQNNGV. These data belong to a study of cytomegalovirus exposure and HLA in healthy donors. Separation from the approximately 670-subject first cohort characterized the roughly 110-subject validation cohort, to which the donors belonged. TCRdb's table, derived via immunoSEQ multiplex PCR, lists solely in-frame clones and lacks some. Among some 170,000 clones listed, approximately 89% were seen once. Overall study findings and caveats: As was reported, the classifier diagnosed cytomegalovirus status with high specificity and sensitivity. The study labeled 150 or so TCR beta chains cytomegalovirus-associated.

Source material: PBMCs. The receptor's source is a man aged 18 to 35 in good health and CMV-seropositive. The gene calls are TRBV11-2 and TRBJ2-7; 8 nucleotides align to TRBD2. This chain's CDR3 is CASSLMGLGDYEQYF. CDR3 DNA: TGTGCCAGCAGCCTCATGGGACTAGGGGACTACGAGCAGTACTTC. Full variable domain (rest looked up from reference TRBV11-2 and TRBJ2-7): EAGVAQSPRYKIIEKRQSVAFWCNPISGHATLYWYQQILGQGPKLLIQFQNNGVVDDSQLPKDRFSAERLKGVDSTLKIQPAKLEDSAVYLCASSLMGLGDYEQYFGPGTRLTVT.